One and the same sample provided the 32 T cell receptor beta chains below, sequenced in a study of prognosis after radiotherapy for stage I lung cancer. Two-round multiplex PCR, the amplification method, yielded TCR beta CDR3 from genomic DNA. Primers (each specific to one TRBV or TRBJ gene) were used in first-round PCR. One entry per CDR3 protein results from TCRdb running MiXCR on the multiplex PCR reads. The sample includes under 15,000 distinct CDR3 sequences, roughly 52% of them seen just once. Sample: PBMCs, taken before or after stereotactic body radiation therapy (not recorded which). These receptors all stem from a donor aged 50 or older with non-small cell lung cancer.

By sample fraction, this clonotype is large (0.1 to 1%). The chain couples TRBV27 to TRBJ1-6; a weak D match, TRBD1 (5 bases). Germline CDR1 is MNHEY and CDR2 is SMNVEV (reference sequence). Trimming pared 2 bases from V and 9 bases from J, leaving 8 bases between. The CDR3 has 13 residues. CDR3 nucleotide sequence: TGTGCCAGCAGTTTAATTGGGGGTTCACCCCTCCACTTT. It yields the protein CASSLIGGSPLHF.

This chain uses TRBV6-5 with TRBJ1-2; a weak D match, TRBD1 (5 bases). The CDR3 sequence is 16 residues long. Looked up from germline, CDR1 is MNHEY and CDR2 is SVGAGI. Trimming left V 0 bases short and J 5 bases short, with 16 bases between. This CDR3 reads CASSYSIQGSIYGYTF. The CDR3, as DNA: TGTGCCAGCAGTTACTCGATCCAGGGTTCCATTTATGGCTACACCTTC.

This chain connects TRBV20-1 to TRBJ2-3, with D hard to call. The CDR3 extends over 16 amino acids. In germline, CDR1 is DFQATT, CDR2 SNEGSKA (reference sequence). V was clipped by 0 bases and J by 2 bases, with 15 bases between them. The CDR3 is CSARDLERLVTDTQYF. CDR3 DNA: TGCAGTGCTAGAGATCTAGAGCGTCTAGTCACAGATACGCAGTATTTT.

This clonotype was observed at least ten times. This chain joins TRBV3-1 and TRBJ2-5, with 7 bases that match TRBD1. Germline CDR1 is LGHDT and CDR2 is YNNKEL (reference sequence). The CDR3 sequence is 14 residues long. J was trimmed by 4 bases and V by 2 bases; bases with no gene match: 4. The DNA for the CDR3 is TGTGCCAGCAGCCAAAAGGGGGCATCAGAGACCCAGTACTTC. Translated, it gives CASSQKGASETQYF.

This clonotype was seen only a few times. The chain employs TRBV6-2 or TRBV6-3 and TRBJ2-7, with a tentative D call TRBD2 (6 bases). V was cut by 6 bases and J by 6 bases, with 15 bases left in between. The CDR3 consists of 13 residues. From germline, CDR1 is MNHEY and CDR2 SVGEGT. The CDR3 DNA reads TGTGCCAGCAGCACCCACCAGGGAGGCGAGCAGTACTTC. This translates into CASSTHQGGEQYF.

This chain joins TRBV7-9 and TRBJ2-1; a weak D match, TRBD2 (6 bases). The CDR3 contains 12 residues. Germline values: CDR1 SEHNR, CDR2 FQNEAQ (reference sequence). Trimming took off 3 bases at V and 12 bases at J, with 12 bases between the two ends. The CDR3 DNA is TGTGCCAGCAGCTTCACGACTAGAGGGCAGTTCTTC. Translating gives CASSFTTRGQFF.

In its sample, this clonotype was seen many times. This chain connects TRBV5-6 to TRBJ2-1; D uncertain. Per germline, CDR1 SGHDT and CDR2 YYEEEE. The CDR3 has 12 residues. Trimming pared 5 bases from V and 7 bases from J, leaving 10 bases between. CDR3 coding DNA: TGTGCCAGCAGGTTAGGCGGAAATGAGCAGTTCTTC. Amino acid sequence: CASRLGGNEQFF. Using reference TRBV5-6 and TRBJ2-1 for the parts outside the CDR3, the full variable domain is DAGVTQSPTHLIKTRGQQVTLRCSPKSGHDTVSWYQQALGQGPQFIFQYYEEEERQRGNFPDRFSGHQFPNYSSELNVNALLLGDSALYLCASRLGGNEQFFGPGTRLTVL.

The genes are TRBV2 and TRBJ2-1; the D gene is possibly TRBD2 (6 bases). Germline lookup yields CDR1 SNHLY and CDR2 FYNNEI. Trimming took off 6 bases at V and 3 bases at J, with 27 bases between the two ends. This CDR3 is built from 19 residues. The CDR3 loop is CASRGGQGRLGFDYNEQFF. DNA of the CDR3: TGTGCCAGCAGGGGGGGTCAGGGCCGACTAGGTTTTGACTACAATGAGCAGTTCTTC.

The chain employs TRBV29-1 and TRBJ1-6, with D possibly being TRBD1 (6 bases). Trimming cost V 6 bases and J 7 bases, with 16 bases left between them. CDR3 size: 14 residues. Germline V lookup: CDR1 SQVTM, CDR2 ANQGSEA. In DNA form, the CDR3 reads TGCAGCGTGCGGACAGCTGCCGGGAATTCACCCCTCCACTTT. The encoded protein is CSVRTAAGNSPLHF. The whole variable domain, remainder taken from reference TRBV29-1 and TRBJ1-6, is SAVISQKPSRDICQRGTSLTIQCQVDSQVTMMFWYRQQPGQSLTLIATANQGSEATYESGFVIDKFPISRPNLTFSTLTVSNMSPEDSSIYLCSVRTAAGNSPLHFGNGTRLTVT.

In the case of this clonotype: An end of the junction differs from the germline gene, which may be a read error. This sequence joins TRBV3-1 and TRBJ2-3, with 11 bases that match TRBD2. The CDR3 is 15 amino acids. Germline CDR1 is LGHDT and CDR2 is YNNKEL (reference sequence). Here the CDR3 reads CASSHLAGGTDTLYF. CDR3 bases: TGTGCCAGCAGCCACCTAGCGGGAGGTACAGATACGCTGTATTTT.

Judged by abundance, this clonotype is medium-sized. The chain recombines TRBV12-3 or TRBV12-4 with TRBJ2-6; perhaps TRBD2 as D (6 bases). This CDR3 comprises 16 residues. V was pared by 6 bases and J by 2 bases, with 14 bases between. The CDR3 coding sequence is TGTGCCAGCAGCCCAGGGAGGCTCGCTGGGGCCAACGTCCTGACTTTC. This translates into CASSPGRLAGANVLTF.

For this clonotype: A read error likely explains this, since a far larger clone differs by one base. The genes are TRBV6-9 and TRBJ1-2; no reliable D call. In germline, CDR1 is MNHGY, CDR2 SVAAGI. Trimming left V 6 bases short and J 1 base short, with 9 bases between. The CDR3 loop spans 13 amino acids. Written as DNA, the CDR3 is TGTGCCAGCAGCCCGACAAGTAACTATGGCTACACCTTC. This sequence encodes CASSPTSNYGYTF.

CDR3: CAWSRRGGGYTF. CDR3 sequence (DNA): TGTGCCTGGAGTCGCAGGGGCGGGGGCTACACCTTC. J is TRBJ1-2 and V is TRBV30, with a possible D match to TRBD1 (6 bases). Trimming took off 2 bases at V and 8 bases at J, with 12 bases between the two ends. The germline CDR1 and CDR2 sequences are GTSNPN and SVGIG (reference sequence). This CDR3 has 12 residues.

Within the sample, this clonotype is medium-sized. The rearrangement links TRBV6-5 to TRBJ2-7; D is possibly TRBD2 (6 bases). Germline values: CDR1 MNHEY, CDR2 SVGAGI. The CDR3 covers 18 residues. V lost 3 bases, J lost 3 bases, and 24 bases lay in between. CDR3 nucleotides: TGTGCCAGCAGTTATTTACCCGGTTCCTTAGCGGAGGACTACGAGCAGTACTTC. Amino acid sequence: CASSYLPGSLAEDYEQYF.

This clonotype is termed medium-sized. The chain is built from TRBV11-2 and TRBJ1-1; tentative D call: TRBD1 (5 bases). Trimming left V 1 base short and J 0 bases short, with 15 bases between. Germline assignment: CDR1 SGHAT and CDR2 FQNNGV. This CDR3 region has 17 residues. CDR3 sequence: CASSLAPRQYLNTEAFF. The CDR3, as DNA: TGTGCCAGCAGCTTAGCCCCTAGACAGTACTTGAACACTGAAGCTTTCTTT.

The chain joins TRBV6-2 or TRBV6-3 to TRBJ2-7, with 7 nucleotides matching TRBD2. J lost 2 bases, V lost 2 bases, and 15 bases had no gene match. The germline CDR1 and CDR2 sequences are MNHEY and SVGEGT. The CDR3 contains 18 residues. CDR3 protein: CASSYTVAASGITYEQYF. The CDR3, as DNA: TGTGCCAGCAGTTACACGGTAGCTGCTAGCGGAATAACCTACGAGCAGTACTTC.

This chain connects TRBV24-1 to TRBJ2-3; 9 nucleotides match TRBD1. The V and J ends lost 4 bases and 0 bases, in that order; junction bases with no gene match: 7. CDR3 length: 17 residues. Germline V gene lookup returns CDR1 KGHDR and CDR2 SFDVKD. This CDR3 reads CATSDYQGTGSTDTQYF. Here the CDR3 DNA reads TGTGCCACCAGTGACTACCAAGGGACAGGGAGCACAGATACGCAGTATTTT.

In its sample, this clonotype was seen many times. The chain has TRBV4-2 and TRBJ2-7; the match to TRBD2 covers 7 bases. J was trimmed by 1 base and V by 0 bases; bases with no gene match: 6. The germline V gene has CDR1 LGHNA and CDR2 YNFKEQ. The CDR3 spans 16 residues. This chain's CDR3 is CASSQDAGERSYEQYF. The CDR3 DNA reads as TGTGCCAGCAGCCAAGATGCGGGGGAGCGTTCCTACGAGCAGTACTTC.

On this clonotype: A read error is likely here: a far larger clone is one base away. The chain's CDR3 is CASQDTTVELFF. CDR3 DNA: TGTGCCAGCCAAGACACCACCGTGGAGCTGTTTTTT. The V call is TRBV2, the J call TRBJ2-2; D gene uncertain. The CDR3 is 12 residues long. Germline CDR1 SNHLY, CDR2 FYNNEI.

The rearrangement uses TRBV2 and TRBJ2-1; TRBD2 is a possible D gene (6 bases). The CDR3 has 12 amino acids. The V gene lost 5 bases and the J gene lost 9 bases, with 11 bases spanning the gap. Germline V gives CDR1 SNHLY, CDR2 FYNNEI. The CDR3 loop is CASSRECREQFF. Here the CDR3 DNA reads TGTGCCAGCAGTCGGGAGTGCCGTGAGCAGTTCTTC. The full variable domain, in which reference TRBV2 and TRBJ2-1 provide the parts outside the CDR3, is EPEVTQTPSHQVTQMGQEVILRCVPISNHLYFYWYRQILGQKVEFLVSFYNNEISEKSEIFDDQFSVERPDGSNFTLKIRSTKLEDSAMYFCASSRECREQFFGPGTRLTVL.

This clonotype is termed medium-sized. The chain couples TRBV27 to TRBJ1-2, with D possibly being TRBD1 (6 bases). V dropped 4 bases and J dropped 4 bases, with 16 bases sitting between them. The CDR3 has 15 residues. CDR1 and CDR2 (germline): MNHEY, SMNVEV (reference sequence). This CDR3 is CASSSNTGTTYGYTF. The CDR3 DNA follows: TGTGCCAGCAGTTCGAATACCGGGACAACCTATGGCTACACCTTC.

The chain is built from TRBV27 and TRBJ2-7; D remains unclear. Germline V CDR1 and CDR2: MNHEY, SMNVEV (reference sequence). This CDR3 region has 14 residues. Trimming took off 3 bases at V and 6 bases at J, with 15 bases between the two ends. The CDR3 region has the DNA TGTGCCAGCAGTTTTGGGGTCCGGCCGGGCGAGCAGTACTTC. Translation: CASSFGVRPGEQYF.

The CDR3 DNA sequence: TGTGCCTGGATGGGAGGGAGCGGGGAGCTGTTTTTT. Translating gives CAWMGGSGELFF. The chain joins TRBV30 to TRBJ2-2; 7 nucleotides line up with TRBD2. J lost 7 bases, V lost 4 bases, and 3 bases had no gene match. The germline CDR1 and CDR2 sequences are GTSNPN and SVGIG (reference sequence). The CDR3 length is 12 residues. The whole variable domain, filled in from reference TRBV30 and TRBJ2-2, reads SQTIHQWPATLVQPVGSPLSLECTVEGTSNPNLYWYRQAAGRGLQLLFYSVGIGQISSEVPQNLSASRPQDRQFILSSKKLLLSDSGFYLCAWMGGSGELFFGEGSRLTVL.

This chain uses TRBV9 with TRBJ2-7; 9 nucleotides align to TRBD2. Germline CDR1 is SGDLS and CDR2 is YYNGEE. The CDR3 runs 15 residues. V gave up 0 bases and J gave up 6 bases; unmatched junction bases: 7. The CDR3 loop reads CASSVGLAGVSEQYF. DNA of the CDR3: TGTGCCAGCAGCGTAGGGTTAGCGGGAGTTTCCGAGCAGTACTTC.

The chain couples TRBV20-1 to TRBJ2-1, with 9 positions matching TRBD1. Per germline, CDR1 DFQATT and CDR2 SNEGSKA (reference sequence). Trimming took 0 bases from V and 7 from J; bases not matched to a gene: 10. The CDR3 has 16 residues. CDR3 nucleotides: TGCAGTGCTAGAGATCAAGGGACAGGGTTAGGTAATGAGCAGTTCTTC. Its translation: CSARDQGTGLGNEQFF.

This clonotype occurred many times. The chain joins TRBV20-1 to TRBJ2-5; TRBD2 might be the D (6 bases). V was trimmed by 3 bases and J by 2 bases, leaving 10 bases between them. Germline CDR1 is DFQATT and CDR2 is SNEGSKA (reference sequence). There are 13 residues in the CDR3. DNA for the CDR3: TGCAGTGCTAGTGTCGCGGGACAAGAGACCCAGTACTTC. This translates into CSASVAGQETQYF.

V gene TRBV6-2 or TRBV6-3 combines with J gene TRBJ1-1; D gene unclear. The CDR3 extends over 14 amino acids. Germline CDR1 is MNHEY and CDR2 is SVGEGT. V gave up 7 bases and J gave up 4 bases, with 16 bases separating them. CDR3 region: CASKKGEGSTEAFF. DNA of the CDR3: TGTGCCAGCAAAAAAGGAGAGGGAAGCACTGAAGCTTTCTTT.

The gene calls are TRBV12-3 or TRBV12-4 and TRBJ2-7; 9 nucleotides line up with TRBD2. Trimming at V came to 5 bases and at J to 4 bases, leaving 15 bases not matched to a gene. The CDR3 sequence is 17 residues long. CDR3 region: CASSPPTISGSFYEQYF. The CDR3 coding sequence is TGTGCCAGCAGTCCCCCAACAATTAGCGGGAGCTTTTACGAGCAGTACTTC.

This clonotype counts as medium-sized (0.01 to 0.1%). The J gene is TRBJ2-3, the V gene TRBV5-1, with 7 bases fitting TRBD2. Germline trimming cut 7 bases from V and 1 base from J; bases unmatched to any gene: 9. Germline CDR1 is SGHRS and CDR2 is YFSETQ. CDR3 length: 15 residues. CDR3 region: CASRRMGGGTDTQYF. CDR3 DNA: TGCGCCAGCCGCAGGATGGGGGGGGGCACAGATACGCAGTATTTT.

A word on this clonotype: Relative to the germline gene, one junction end is altered; a read error may explain this. CDR3 coding DNA: TGTGCCACCAGCCTAGAGATTACTGGTGCCAACGTCCTGACTTTC. Encoded protein: CATSLEITGANVLTF. The rearrangement joins TRBV11-2 to TRBJ2-6; D gene ambiguous. This CDR3 has 15 residues. CDR1 and CDR2 from the germline V gene are SGHAT and FQNNGV.

This clonotype came up many times. This chain links TRBV29-1 with TRBJ1-3; D unclear. The germline V gene has CDR1 SQVTM and CDR2 ANQGSEA. The V gene lost 3 bases and the J gene lost 2 bases, with 11 bases spanning the gap. The length of the CDR3 is 14 residues. This CDR3 reads CSVERERTGNTIYF. CDR3 sequence (DNA): TGCAGCGTTGAGAGGGAGAGGACTGGAAACACCATATATTTT.

This clonotype showed up many times. A read error may explain this, as a much larger clone is one base away. The chain is built from TRBV28 and TRBJ1-2, with 10 bases fitting TRBD1. Unmatched junction bases numbered 16, after V lost 5 bases and J lost 7 bases. This CDR3 comprises 17 residues. Germline CDR1 and CDR2: MDHEN and SYDVKM. The CDR3 DNA reads as TGTGCCAGCAGTGAACGGGACAGGGGTTCGAGTTGGGGTGGCTACACCTTC. Protein: CASSERDRGSSWGGYTF.